Following are 28 T cell receptor beta chains from one sample sequenced in a study of T cells in localized non-small cell lung cancer (dated by TCRdb to the early 2020s). Libraries were built with the immunoSEQ multiplex PCR assay. Sourced from immuneACCESS, this table was stored by TCRdb with only in-frame sequences that have V and J called. A share of the clones is absent; for the studies checked, an unresolved V gene accounts for under half, and the remainder has no known explanation. This sample has more than 2,500 clones in its table, and approximately 35% of those were observed once. The top ten hold approximately 9% of the sample. The sequences come from normal lung tissue next to the tumor, collected before any cancer treatment. The receptors shown here come from a male donor older than 55 with stage I squamous cell lung carcinoma.

This clone was recorded a few times. J is TRBJ2-1 and V is TRBV30; possibly TRBD1 for D (5 bases). The CDR3 spans 11 residues. Per the germline V gene, CDR1 is GTSNPN and CDR2 is SVGIG (reference sequence). V lost 5 bases and J 8 bases, leaving 10 bases between the germline ends. The CDR3 loop reads CAWSQGHEQFF. CDR3 bases: TGTGCCTGGTCCCAGGGCCATGAGCAGTTCTTC.

The chain employs TRBV19 and TRBJ1-1; D possibly corresponds to TRBD1 (5 bases). Germline loops: CDR1 LNHDA, CDR2 SQIVND (reference sequence). The CDR3 covers 13 residues. V was trimmed by 3 bases and J by 4 bases, leaving 9 bases between them. CDR3 DNA: TGTGCCAGTAGTATCGCCCAGGGCACTGAAGCTTTCTTT. This encodes CASSIAQGTEAFF. The complete variable domain, with remaining parts taken from reference TRBV19 and TRBJ1-1, reads DGGITQSPKYLFRKEGQNVTLSCEQNLNHDAMYWYRQDPGQGLRLIYYSQIVNDFQKGDIAEGYSVSREKKESFPLTVTSAQKNPTAFYLCASSIAQGTEAFFGQGTRLTVV.

The chain couples TRBV30 to TRBJ1-1, with TRBD1 matching over 7 bases. CDR1 is GTSNPN, CDR2 SVGIG, per germline (reference sequence). The J segment lost 7 bases and the V segment lost 4 bases, leaving 3 bases of the junction unmatched. The CDR3 has 11 residues. In nucleotides, the CDR3 is TGTGCCTGGATTCAGGGGGTTGAAGCTTTCTTT. It translates to CAWIQGVEAFF.

This clone was counted only a few times. The chain joins TRBV11-3 to TRBJ2-1; 8 bases align to TRBD1. V shed 5 bases, J shed 8 bases, and the junction held 14 bases outside the gene matches. This CDR3 contains 16 residues. Germline CDR1 reads SGHNT; CDR2 reads YENEEA. CDR3 sequence (DNA): TGTGCCAGCAGCGCTGGGGCAGGGGGCGAGAGTTATGAGCAGTTCTTC. Translating gives CASSAGAGGESYEQFF.

For this clone: Compared with germline, one end of the junction differs, possibly owing to a read error. The rearrangement uses TRBV30 and TRBJ1-4, with 8 bases aligning to TRBD1. The CDR3 has 12 amino acids. Germline values: CDR1 GTSNPN, CDR2 SVGIG (reference sequence). The CDR3 region has the DNA TGTGCCTGGAGTCCGCCGACAGGGGACATGGTTTTT. Translation: CAWSPPTGDMVF.

This clone appeared a single time. V gene TRBV14 combines with J gene TRBJ2-1; 10 positions match TRBD2. V dropped 0 bases and J dropped 4; count of bases not matched to a gene: 3. The CDR3 covers 16 residues. Per the germline V gene, CDR1 is SGHDN and CDR2 is FVKESK. CDR3 in DNA: TGTGCCAGCAGCCAAGATCAGCGGGGGGGGTACAATGAGCAGTTCTTC. Translation: CASSQDQRGGYNEQFF. The whole variable domain, remainder taken from reference TRBV14 and TRBJ2-1, is EAGVTQFPSHSVIEKGQTVTLRCDPISGHDNLYWYRRVMGKEIKFLLHFVKESKQDESGMPNNRFLAERTGGTYSTLKVQPAELEDSGVYFCASSQDQRGGYNEQFFGPGTRLTVL.

This clone has more than one count but fewer than ten. This chain uses TRBV28 with TRBJ1-2; a possible D gene is TRBD1 (5 bases). Germline assignment: CDR1 MDHEN and CDR2 SYDVKM. There are 15 residues in the CDR3. V gave up 7 bases and J gave up 4 bases, with 19 bases separating them. The CDR3 sequence: CASTPPQVETYGYTF. The CDR3 region has the DNA TGTGCCAGCACCCCCCCACAGGTGGAAACCTATGGCTACACCTTC.

V is TRBV30 and J is TRBJ2-3; perhaps TRBD2 as D (6 bases). The CDR3 is 13 amino acids. The V end was cut by 0 bases, the J end by 6 bases, with 10 bases between. Germline V gene sequence: CDR1 GTSNPN, CDR2 SVGIG (reference sequence). The CDR3: CAWSVQGGDTQYF. In DNA, the CDR3 is TGTGCCTGGAGTGTGCAGGGAGGCGATACGCAGTATTTT.

The V call is TRBV22-1, the J call TRBJ2-1; TRBD1 is the table's D call, not checked against the DNA. TRBV22-1 is termed a pseudogene. This CDR3 spans 15 amino acids. CDR3 nucleotides: TGTGCCAGCAGTTTTCATAGGGGCGCCTACAATGAGCAGTTCTTC. Amino acids: CASSFHRGAYNEQFF.

The J gene is TRBJ2-1, the V gene TRBV30; 11 bases align to TRBD2. This CDR3 contains 14 residues. Germline-derived CDR1 and CDR2 are GTSNPN and SVGIG (reference sequence). V trimming: 8 bases; J trimming: 12 bases; junction bases outside the gene matches: 15. CDR3 sequence reads: CAARPLLAGGPQFF. The DNA of the CDR3 is TGTGCCGCCCGGCCCCTCCTAGCGGGGGGTCCGCAGTTCTTC.

This clone is termed large (0.1 to 1%). The chain links TRBV6-8 to TRBJ2-2; 7 nucleotides agree with TRBD1. J lost 3 bases, V lost 2 bases, and 3 bases had no gene match. The CDR3 loop spans 15 amino acids. The germline gives CDR1 MNHGY, CDR2 SAAAGT. CDR3 bases: TGTGCCAGCAGTTACACGCAGGGGGACACCGGGGAGCTGTTTTTT. It is translated as CASSYTQGDTGELFF.

V usage is TRBV18 and J usage is TRBJ2-2; 8 bases line up with TRBD1. The V gene's germline CDR1 is KGHSH and CDR2 LQKENI. Losses at the gene ends were 3 bases for V and 6 bases for J; bases not matched to a gene: 9. This CDR3 contains 16 residues. The CDR3 here is CASSPRQGTRAGELFF. The CDR3 DNA sequence: TGTGCCAGCTCACCGCGACAGGGGACAAGGGCCGGGGAGCTGTTTTTT.

This clone showed up just a few times. The chain uses TRBV18 and TRBJ2-7; weak D call: TRBD2 (7 bases). The CDR3 runs to 13 residues. Germline CDR1 KGHSH, CDR2 LQKENI. Deletions cut 6 bases from V and 4 bases from J, with 13 bases between. The CDR3 DNA is TGTGCCAGCTCGCAGGCGGGGGCTTACGAGCAGTACTTC. Its translation is CASSQAGAYEQYF.

In its sample, this clone was seen a few times. The chain combines TRBV5-1 with TRBJ2-1, with 8 positions matching TRBD2. The trim removed 0 bases at V and 3 bases at J, leaving 2 bases unmatched. Germline V gene sequence: CDR1 SGHRS, CDR2 YFSETQ. The CDR3 runs to 15 residues. For the CDR3, the DNA is TGCGCCAGCAGCTTGGGTAGCGGGGTCTACAATGAGCAGTTCTTC. This codes for CASSLGSGVYNEQFF. Supplemented by reference TRBV5-1 and TRBJ2-1, the full variable domain reads KAGVTQTPRYLIKTRGQQVTLSCSPISGHRSVSWYQQTPGQGLQFLFEYFSETQRNKGNFPGRFSGRQFSNSRSEMNVSTLELGDSALYLCASSLGSGVYNEQFFGPGTRLTVL.

This clone has just a few counts. V is TRBV28 and J is TRBJ2-7; 7 bases are a match to TRBD1. With V trimmed by 7 bases and J by 8 bases, 8 bases remained unmatched. CDR3 length: 12 amino acids. CDR1 MDHEN and CDR2 SYDVKM come from the germline V gene. The CDR3 reads CASTFPRGQQYF. CDR3 sequence (DNA): TGTGCCAGCACCTTCCCGAGGGGGCAGCAGTACTTC. Full variable domain (missing parts from reference TRBV28 and TRBJ2-7): DVKVTQSSRYLVKRTGEKVFLECVQDMDHENMFWYRQDPGLGLRLIYFSYDVKMKEKGDIPEGYSVSREKKERFSLILESASTNQTSMYLCASTFPRGQQYFGPGTRLTVT.

In DNA form, the CDR3 reads TGTGCCATCAGTGAGAACCCTGCGCCTTCGGGCTACACCTTC. The encoded protein is CAISENPAPSGYTF. The chain carries TRBV10-3 and TRBJ1-2; unclear D gene. V was pared by 2 bases and J by 8 bases, with 15 bases between. Germline V gene data show CDR1 as ENHRY and CDR2 as SYGVKD. This CDR3 contains 14 residues.

This clone was recorded a few times. The rearrangement links TRBV19 to TRBJ2-3; 7 bases agree with TRBD2. J gave up 4 bases and V 6 bases, and 7 bases lay outside the gene matches. Germline lookup yields CDR1 LNHDA and CDR2 SQIVND (reference sequence). The CDR3 spans 14 residues. CDR3 DNA: TGTGCCAGTAGCGGGAGCGGGGCCGCAGATACGCAGTATTTT. Translated: CASSGSGAADTQYF. Full variable domain (rest looked up from reference TRBV19 and TRBJ2-3): DGGITQSPKYLFRKEGQNVTLSCEQNLNHDAMYWYRQDPGQGLRLIYYSQIVNDFQKGDIAEGYSVSREKKESFPLTVTSAQKNPTAFYLCASSGSGAADTQYFGPGTRLTVL.

The V call is TRBV6-8, the J call TRBJ1-3; a possible D gene is TRBD1 (6 bases). This CDR3 has 13 residues. Germline CDR1 reads MNHGY; CDR2 reads SAAAGT. Trimming removed 10 bases at V and 4 bases at J, with 14 bases between. The CDR3 coding sequence is TGTGCCACCCAGGGGCCACAAGGAAACACCATATATTTT. This sequence encodes CATQGPQGNTIYF.

In nucleotides, the CDR3 is TGCAGCGTTGAAGGGGGTGAGCCCCCTAACTATGGCTACACCTTC. This encodes CSVEGGEPPNYGYTF. The chain uses TRBV29-1 and TRBJ1-2; D gene ambiguous. CDR1 SQVTM and CDR2 ANQGSEA come from the germline V gene. The CDR3 is 15 residues long. Trimming stripped 1 base from V and 0 bases from J, with 12 bases between.

The chain links TRBV30 to TRBJ2-7; the D gene is possibly TRBD2 (6 bases). The CDR3 has 15 amino acids. V shed 2 bases and J shed 2 bases, with 16 bases lying between them. CDR1 and CDR2 from the germline V gene are GTSNPN and SVGIG (reference sequence). CDR3: CAWSTALGGPYEQYF. The CDR3 DNA follows: TGTGCCTGGAGTACAGCCCTGGGAGGACCCTACGAGCAGTACTTC.

The sample holds a few counts of this clone. The chain joins TRBV10-3 to TRBJ1-3; no reliable D call. V dropped 0 bases and J dropped 4 bases, with 7 bases sitting between them. CDR1 and CDR2 from the germline V gene are ENHRY and SYGVKD. The CDR3 loop spans 14 amino acids. This CDR3 reads CAISESSSGNTIYF. The DNA for the CDR3 is TGTGCCATCAGTGAGTCGTCCTCCGGAAACACCATATATTTT.

This clone was counted only a few times. This sequence joins TRBV6-8 and TRBJ1-6; D remains ambiguous. The CDR3 sequence is 12 residues long. V was trimmed by 7 bases and J by 8 bases, leaving 9 bases between them. Germline V gives CDR1 MNHGY, CDR2 SAAAGT. Here the CDR3 DNA reads TGTGCCAGCATGGCCATTGATTCACCCCTCCACTTT. It encodes CASMAIDSPLHF.

The rearrangement uses TRBV10-3 and TRBJ2-3, with D possibly TRBD1 on 7 matching bases. Deletions cut 0 bases from V and 5 bases from J, with 15 bases between. The length of the CDR3 is 16 residues. CDR1 ENHRY and CDR2 SYGVKD come from the germline V gene. The CDR3 DNA is TGTGCCATCAGTGAGTCCTTTAGGCAGGGGGGAGATACGCAGTATTTT. Amino acids: CAISESFRQGGDTQYF.

This clone is judged medium-sized. The chain links TRBV11-3 to TRBJ2-7, with 9 positions matching TRBD2. Germline CDR1 reads SGHNT; CDR2 reads YENEEA. CDR3 size: 14 residues. With 3 bases clipped from V and 6 bases from J, the junction kept 6 bases outside the gene matches. CDR3 nucleotide sequence: TGTGCCAGCAGCTTGCGGACTAGCGCGGGCGAGCAGTACTTC. Translated, it gives CASSLRTSAGEQYF.

In DNA form, the CDR3 reads TGTGCCAGCAGCCCCCCCGGTGGAGCGGGGCACGAGCAGTACTTC. Translation gives CASSPPGGAGHEQYF. The chain links TRBV9 to TRBJ2-7; TRBD2 matches at 7 bases. This CDR3 spans 15 amino acids. The V gene end was trimmed by 4 bases and the J gene end by 5 bases; junction bases not matched to a gene: 12. Looked up from germline, CDR1 is SGDLS and CDR2 is YYNGEE.

V usage is TRBV19 and J usage is TRBJ2-1; TRBD1 matches 9 bases. CDR1 LNHDA and CDR2 SQIVND come from the germline V gene (reference sequence). Germline trimming cut 4 bases from V and 7 bases from J; bases unmatched to any gene: 5. This CDR3 is built from 14 residues. Written as DNA, the CDR3 is TGTGCCAGTAGTAAAATTGGGACAGGGAATGAGCAGTTCTTC. Its protein product is CASSKIGTGNEQFF.

This chain connects TRBV30 to TRBJ1-3; D call uncertain. This CDR3 has 13 amino acids. V lost 2 bases and J lost 0, with 5 bases in between. CDR1 GTSNPN and CDR2 SVGIG come from the germline V gene (reference sequence). CDR3 loop: CAWSFSSGNTIYF. In DNA, the CDR3 is TGTGCCTGGAGTTTTAGCTCTGGAAACACCATATATTTT. The entire variable domain, with the rest obtained from reference TRBV30 and TRBJ1-3, is as follows: SQTIHQWPATLVQPVGSPLSLECTVEGTSNPNLYWYRQAAGRGLQLLFYSVGIGQISSEVPQNLSASRPQDRQFILSSKKLLLSDSGFYLCAWSFSSGNTIYFGEGSWLTVV.

The chain joins TRBV11-3 to TRBJ2-3; possibly TRBD2 for D (6 bases). V was cut by 4 bases and J by 0 bases, with 8 bases left in between. The CDR3 contains 14 residues. Looked up from germline, CDR1 is SGHNT and CDR2 is YENEEA. The CDR3 DNA reads TGTGCCAGCAGCTGGGGGGTAAGCACAGATACGCAGTATTTT. This codes for CASSWGVSTDTQYF.